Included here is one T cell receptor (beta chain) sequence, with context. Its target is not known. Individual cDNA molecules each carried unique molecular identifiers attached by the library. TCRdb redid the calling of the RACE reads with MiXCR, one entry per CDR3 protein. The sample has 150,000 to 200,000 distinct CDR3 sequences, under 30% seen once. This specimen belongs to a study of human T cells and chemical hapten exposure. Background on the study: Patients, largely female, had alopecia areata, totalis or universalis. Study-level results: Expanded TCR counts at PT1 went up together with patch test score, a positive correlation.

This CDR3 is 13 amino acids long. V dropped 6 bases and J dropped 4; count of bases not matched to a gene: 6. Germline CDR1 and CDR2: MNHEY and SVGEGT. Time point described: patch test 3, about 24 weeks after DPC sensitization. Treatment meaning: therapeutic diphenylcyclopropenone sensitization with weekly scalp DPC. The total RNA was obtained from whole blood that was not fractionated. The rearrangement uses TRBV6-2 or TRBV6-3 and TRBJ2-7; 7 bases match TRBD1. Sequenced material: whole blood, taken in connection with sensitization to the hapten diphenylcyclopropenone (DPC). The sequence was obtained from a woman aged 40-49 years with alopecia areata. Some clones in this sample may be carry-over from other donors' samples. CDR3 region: CASSPGTVYEQYF. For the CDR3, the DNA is TGTGCCAGCAGCCCCGGGACAGTTTACGAGCAGTACTTC.